A single sample is the source of the 24 T cell receptor beta chains below, sequenced in a study of cytomegalovirus exposure and HLA in healthy donors. Only in-frame clones appear in the TCRdb table, and some are missing; sequencing was by immunoSEQ multiplex PCR. Of tens of thousands of clones listed, 85% to 95% are singletons. Sequencing was performed on PBMCs. The origin of the receptors is a woman between 18 and 29 years old in good health and CMV-seropositive.

The J gene is TRBJ2-2, the V gene TRBV11-2; 8 nucleotides align to TRBD1. The V gene end was trimmed by 5 bases and the J gene end by 3 bases; junction bases not matched to a gene: 5. This CDR3 contains 15 residues. Looked up from germline, CDR1 is SGHAT and CDR2 is FQNNGV. CDR3 nucleotide sequence: TGTGCCAGCAGCGCGGACAGGGTTGACACCGGGGAGCTGTTTTTT. Translating gives CASSADRVDTGELFF. The full variable domain, in which reference TRBV11-2 and TRBJ2-2 provide the parts outside the CDR3, is EAGVAQSPRYKIIEKRQSVAFWCNPISGHATLYWYQQILGQGPKLLIQFQNNGVVDDSQLPKDRFSAERLKGVDSTLKIQPAKLEDSAVYLCASSADRVDTGELFFGEGSRLTVL.

The V call is TRBV27, the J call TRBJ2-3; D may be TRBD1 (6 bases). Germline CDR1 is MNHEY and CDR2 is SMNVEV (reference sequence). The V and J ends lost 6 bases and 1 base respectively, with 14 bases between them. There are 15 residues in the CDR3. CDR3 sequence: CASRITGIRTDTQYF. The CDR3 DNA is TGTGCCAGCAGGATAACAGGGATACGCACAGATACGCAGTATTTT.

V and J are TRBV6-6 and TRBJ2-2; 7 nucleotides match TRBD1. Germline V lookup: CDR1 MNHNY, CDR2 SVGAGI (reference sequence). J was trimmed by 7 bases and V by 7 bases; bases with no gene match: 9. This CDR3 is 14 amino acids long. The CDR3 sequence is CASTTGESGGELFF. The CDR3 bases are TGTGCCAGCACTACAGGGGAGTCTGGCGGGGAGCTGTTTTTT.

The chain uses TRBV28 and TRBJ2-1; 7 bases agree with TRBD1. V shed 4 bases, J shed 3 bases, and the junction held 9 bases outside the gene matches. Germline CDR1 and CDR2: MDHEN and SYDVKM. This CDR3 comprises 16 residues. The CDR3, as DNA: TGTGCCAGCAGTTCCTCATCGACAGGGTTCTACAATGAGCAGTTCTTC. It encodes CASSSSSTGFYNEQFF.

This sequence joins TRBV27 and TRBJ2-2; TRBD2 matches 13 bases. Unmatched junction bases numbered 13, after V lost 6 bases and J lost 3 bases. The CDR3 contains 19 residues. CDR1 and CDR2 (germline): MNHEY, SMNVEV (reference sequence). CDR3 sequence: CASRLPGGLAGVDTGELFF. CDR3 DNA: TGTGCCAGCAGACTCCCCGGTGGACTAGCGGGAGTTGACACCGGGGAGCTGTTTTTT.

The V call is TRBV5-4, the J call TRBJ1-1, with D maybe TRBD1 (6 bases). The CDR3 has 14 amino acids. Trimming removed 0 bases at V and 1 base at J, with 7 bases between. Germline V gene data show CDR1 as SGHNT and CDR2 as YYREEE (reference sequence). CDR3 region: CASSLEGGNTEAFF. DNA of the CDR3: TGTGCCAGCAGCTTGGAAGGGGGGAACACTGAAGCTTTCTTT. Variable domain in full (rest from reference TRBV5-4 and TRBJ1-1): ETGVTQSPTHLIKTRGQQVTLRCSSQSGHNTVSWYQQALGQGPQFIFQYYREEENGRGNFPPRFSGLQFPNYSSELNVNALELDDSALYLCASSLEGGNTEAFFGQGTRLTVV.

The V gene is TRBV29-1, the J gene TRBJ2-7, with no clear D. Trimming took 4 bases from V and 2 from J, leaving 6 bases between them. Germline CDR1 and CDR2: SQVTM and ANQGSEA. The CDR3 extends over 11 amino acids. The CDR3 DNA is TGCAGCGTTGTAATCGCCTACGAGCAGTACTTC. Residues: CSVVIAYEQYF.

The rearrangement joins TRBV11-3 to TRBJ2-3; 7 bases are shared with TRBD2. With 1 base clipped from V and 6 bases from J, the junction kept 10 bases outside the gene matches. CDR1 is SGHNT, CDR2 YENEEA, per germline. CDR3 length: 16 residues. The CDR3 loop is CASSLGVAGQEDTQYF. CDR3 coding DNA: TGTGCCAGCAGCTTAGGAGTAGCGGGTCAAGAGGATACGCAGTATTTT.

The rearrangement joins TRBV6-6 to TRBJ1-5; no firm D call. The CDR3 totals 15 residues. The germline CDR1 and CDR2 sequences are MNHNY and SVGAGI (reference sequence). Trimming took off 1 base at V and 0 bases at J, with 7 bases between the two ends. The CDR3 DNA follows: TGTGCCAGCAGTTACTGGGAGGATAGCAATCAGCCCCAGCATTTT. It yields the protein CASSYWEDSNQPQHF.

This chain joins TRBV2 and TRBJ2-6, with 12 bases identical to TRBD2. V shed 6 bases and J 1 base; nucleotides not matched to a gene: 7. This CDR3 region has 18 residues. Germline V gene lookup returns CDR1 SNHLY and CDR2 FYNNEI. The CDR3 here is CASRVTSGRYSGANVLTF. Written as DNA, the CDR3 is TGTGCCAGCAGAGTGACTAGCGGGAGATATTCTGGGGCCAACGTCCTGACTTTC.

The V and J genes are TRBV6-1 and TRBJ1-1, with D unclear. Germline CDR1 reads MNHNS; CDR2 reads SASEGT. V was pared by 8 bases and J by 0 bases, with 10 bases between. This CDR3 comprises 13 residues. The CDR3 reads CASPAQMNTEAFF. As DNA, the CDR3 is TGTGCCAGCCCGGCACAGATGAACACTGAAGCTTTCTTT.

The chain combines TRBV7-8 with TRBJ2-1; TRBD2 agrees at 10 bases. V shed 5 bases, J shed 7 bases, and the junction held 5 bases outside the gene matches. Germline V CDR1 and CDR2: SGHVS, FQNEAQ. The CDR3 totals 14 residues. The CDR3 region has the DNA TGTGCCAGCAGCCCTAGCGGGAGTTGGAATGAGCAGTTCTTC. Its translation: CASSPSGSWNEQFF.

CDR3 protein: CASSGDRMSYEQYF. The CDR3 DNA is TGTGCCAGCAGTGGGGACAGGATGTCCTACGAGCAGTACTTC. The V call is TRBV27, the J call TRBJ2-7, with 8 bases lining up with TRBD1. CDR3 length: 14 residues. Trimming removed 5 bases from V and 1 base from J; junction bases left unmatched: 4. CDR1 and CDR2 (germline): MNHEY, SMNVEV (reference sequence).

The chain recombines TRBV7-9 with TRBJ2-7, with 7 bases aligning to TRBD1. With 5 bases clipped from V and 3 bases from J, the junction kept 10 bases outside the gene matches. This CDR3 comprises 15 residues. The V gene's germline CDR1 is SEHNR and CDR2 FQNEAQ (reference sequence). The chain's CDR3 is CASSPYRGSDYEQYF. CDR3 DNA sequence: TGTGCCAGCAGCCCATACAGGGGATCAGACTACGAGCAGTACTTC. The variable domain in full, with the rest retrieved from reference TRBV7-9 and TRBJ2-7, is DTGVSQNPRHKITKRGQNVTFRCDPISEHNRLYWYRQTLGQGPEFLTYFQNEAQLEKSRLLSDRFSAERPKGSFSTLEIQRTEQGDSAMYLCASSPYRGSDYEQYFGPGTRLTVT.

The chain joins TRBV4-3 to TRBJ2-7, with no clear D. V dropped 0 bases and J dropped 7 bases, with 7 bases sitting between them. The germline V gene encodes CDR1 LGHNA and CDR2 YSLEER. The CDR3 totals 12 residues. The CDR3 sequence: CASSQDSREQYF. Here the CDR3 DNA reads TGCGCCAGCAGCCAAGATAGTAGAGAGCAGTACTTC.

A remark on this clone: Different DNA sequences within this sample yield the same CDR3. The rearrangement uses TRBV6-1 and TRBJ2-7; D not resolved. This CDR3 is built from 11 residues. Trimming took off 3 bases at V and 3 bases at J, with 3 bases between the two ends. CDR1 is MNHNS, CDR2 SASEGT, per germline. The CDR3 here is CASSDYYEQYF. The DNA for the CDR3 is TGTGCCAGCAGTGATTACTACGAGCAGTACTTC.

The CDR3 region has the DNA TGTGCCAGCAGTTACTCAGAGGGTAGGGCAAAAGAGCAGTACTTC. It encodes CASSYSEGRAKEQYF. This chain connects TRBV6-6 to TRBJ2-7; perhaps TRBD2 as D (5 bases). Per germline, CDR1 MNHNY and CDR2 SVGAGI (reference sequence). Trimming cost V 0 bases and J 7 bases, with 16 bases left between them. The CDR3 spans 15 residues.

This rearrangement joins TRBV11-2 to TRBJ2-7; 9 bases are shared with TRBD1. Per the germline V gene, CDR1 is SGHAT and CDR2 is FQNNGV. The CDR3 runs 16 residues. V shed 1 base and J 4 bases; nucleotides not matched to a gene: 8. The CDR3 nucleotides are TGTGCCAGCAGCTTAGTCCAGACAGGGGGTGAATACGAGCAGTACTTC. This gives the protein CASSLVQTGGEYEQYF.

CDR3 sequence: CASSPGHTDSYEQYF. Written as DNA, the CDR3 is TGTGCCAGCAGCCCCGGACATACAGATTCCTACGAGCAGTACTTC. This chain joins TRBV7-3 and TRBJ2-7, with TRBD1 as a possible D gene (5 bases). Germline V gives CDR1 SGHTA, CDR2 FQGTGA. CDR3 length equals 15 residues. V shed 5 bases and J shed 1 base, with 15 bases lying between them.

The rearrangement links TRBV5-1 to TRBJ1-3; 8 positions agree with TRBD1. This CDR3 has 17 residues. The V gene end was trimmed by 4 bases and the J gene end by 3 bases; junction bases not matched to a gene: 12. Germline V CDR1 and CDR2: SGHRS, YFSETQ. The DNA for the CDR3 is TGCGCCAGCAGCACCGGCCAGGGGGCGGCTATTGGAAACACCATATATTTT. Protein sequence: CASSTGQGAAIGNTIYF.

The V call is TRBV10-3, the J call TRBJ2-2, with D possibly matching TRBD1 (5 bases). V lost 4 bases and J 4 bases, leaving 16 bases between the germline ends. Per the germline V gene, CDR1 is ENHRY and CDR2 is SYGVKD. CDR3 length: 16 residues. The CDR3 bases are TGTGCCATCAGTGCGATCGGCAGGGATAGCACCGGGGAGCTGTTTTTT. As protein: CAISAIGRDSTGELFF.

J is TRBJ1-5 and V is TRBV19, with TRBD1 as a possible D gene (6 bases). CDR3 length: 15 residues. V shed 7 bases and J shed 5 bases, with 18 bases lying between them. CDR1 LNHDA and CDR2 SQIVND come from the germline V gene (reference sequence). The CDR3 loop reads CASTIRGAWDQPQHF. CDR3 in DNA: TGTGCCAGTACCATACGGGGGGCATGGGATCAGCCCCAGCATTTT. The full variable domain, rest sourced from reference TRBV19 and TRBJ1-5, is DGGITQSPKYLFRKEGQNVTLSCEQNLNHDAMYWYRQDPGQGLRLIYYSQIVNDFQKGDIAEGYSVSREKKESFPLTVTSAQKNPTAFYLCASTIRGAWDQPQHFGDGTRLSIL.

The J gene is TRBJ2-2, the V gene TRBV7-9; TRBD1 agrees at 9 bases. Germline values: CDR1 SEHNR, CDR2 FQNEAQ (reference sequence). This CDR3 has 16 amino acids. J was trimmed by 4 bases and V by 6 bases; bases with no gene match: 9. The CDR3 nucleotides are TGTGCCAGCAGGCCCGGGACAGGGAGGTCCACCGGGGAGCTGTTTTTT. Translated: CASRPGTGRSTGELFF.

V usage is TRBV5-4 and J usage is TRBJ2-7; TRBD1 is a possible D gene (5 bases). V was trimmed by 1 base and J by 3 bases, leaving 11 bases between them. The CDR3 runs to 14 residues. CDR1 is SGHNT, CDR2 YYREEE, per germline (reference sequence). The CDR3 sequence is CASSLQGSHYEQYF. DNA of the CDR3: TGTGCCAGCAGCTTGCAGGGTAGCCACTACGAGCAGTACTTC.